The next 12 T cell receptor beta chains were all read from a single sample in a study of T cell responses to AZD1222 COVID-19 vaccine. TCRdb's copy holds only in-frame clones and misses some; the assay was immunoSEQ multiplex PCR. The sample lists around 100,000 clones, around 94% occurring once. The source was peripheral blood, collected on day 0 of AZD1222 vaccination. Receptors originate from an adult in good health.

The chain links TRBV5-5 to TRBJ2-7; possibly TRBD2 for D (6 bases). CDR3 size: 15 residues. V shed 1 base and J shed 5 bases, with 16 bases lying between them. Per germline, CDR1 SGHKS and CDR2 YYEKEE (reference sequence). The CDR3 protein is CASSLSGRSVDEQYF. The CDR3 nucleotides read TGTGCCAGCAGCTTGTCTGGGAGGAGCGTCGACGAGCAGTACTTC.

CDR3 sequence reads: CASSLEVNNEQFF. The CDR3 coding sequence is TGTGCCAGCAGCTTAGAGGTAAACAATGAGCAGTTCTTC. This chain links TRBV7-3 with TRBJ2-1, with unresolved D. The CDR3 contains 13 residues. The V end lost 2 bases, the J end lost 5 bases, and 7 bases lay between the germline ends. The V gene's germline CDR1 is SGHTA and CDR2 FQGTGA.

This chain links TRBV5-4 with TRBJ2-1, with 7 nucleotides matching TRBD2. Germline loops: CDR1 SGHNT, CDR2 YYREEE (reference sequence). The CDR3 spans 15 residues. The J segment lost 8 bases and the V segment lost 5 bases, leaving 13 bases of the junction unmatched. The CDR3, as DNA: TGTGCCAGCAGGCCCTCCGCGGGAGCCGGCCATGAGCAGTTCTTC. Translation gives CASRPSAGAGHEQFF.

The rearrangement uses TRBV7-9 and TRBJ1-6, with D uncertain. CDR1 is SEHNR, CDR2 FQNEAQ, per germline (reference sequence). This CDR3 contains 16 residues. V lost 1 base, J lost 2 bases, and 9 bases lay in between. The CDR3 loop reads CASSLGWGAYNSPLHF. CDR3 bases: TGTGCCAGCAGCTTAGGTTGGGGTGCCTATAATTCACCCCTCCACTTT.

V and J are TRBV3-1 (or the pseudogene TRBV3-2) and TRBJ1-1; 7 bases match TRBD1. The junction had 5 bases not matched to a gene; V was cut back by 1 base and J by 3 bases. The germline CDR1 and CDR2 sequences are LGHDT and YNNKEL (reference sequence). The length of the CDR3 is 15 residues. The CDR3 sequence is CASSQVLTGDTEAFF. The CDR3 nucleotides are TGTGCCAGCAGCCAAGTACTCACAGGGGACACTGAAGCTTTCTTT.

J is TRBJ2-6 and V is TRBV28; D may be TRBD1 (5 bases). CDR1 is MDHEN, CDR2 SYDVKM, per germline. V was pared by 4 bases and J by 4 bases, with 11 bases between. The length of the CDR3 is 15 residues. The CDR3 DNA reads TGTGCCAGCAGTTCTCTCCGGACAGGGGCCAACGTCCTGACTTTC. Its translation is CASSSLRTGANVLTF.

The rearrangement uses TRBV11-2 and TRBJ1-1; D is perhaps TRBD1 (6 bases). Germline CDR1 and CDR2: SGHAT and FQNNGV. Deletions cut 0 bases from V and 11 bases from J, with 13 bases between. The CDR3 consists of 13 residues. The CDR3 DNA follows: TGTGCCAGCAGCTTAGAGACAGGAGCGGGGGCTTTCTTT. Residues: CASSLETGAGAFF. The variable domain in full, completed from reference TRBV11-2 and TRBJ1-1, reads EAGVAQSPRYKIIEKRQSVAFWCNPISGHATLYWYQQILGQGPKLLIQFQNNGVVDDSQLPKDRFSAERLKGVDSTLKIQPAKLEDSAVYLCASSLETGAGAFFGQGTRLTVV.

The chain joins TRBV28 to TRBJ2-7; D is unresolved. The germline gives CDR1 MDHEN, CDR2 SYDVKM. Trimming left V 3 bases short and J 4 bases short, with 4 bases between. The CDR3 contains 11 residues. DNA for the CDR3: TGTGCCAGCAGTTTCAATTACGAGCAGTACTTC. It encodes CASSFNYEQYF.

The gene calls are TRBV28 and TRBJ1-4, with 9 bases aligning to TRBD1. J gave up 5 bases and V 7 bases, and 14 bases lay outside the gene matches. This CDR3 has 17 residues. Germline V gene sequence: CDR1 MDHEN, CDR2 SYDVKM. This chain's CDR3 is CASIPLSPGTGNEKLFF. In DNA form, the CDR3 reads TGTGCCAGCATCCCCCTTTCCCCAGGGACAGGGAATGAAAAACTGTTTTTT.

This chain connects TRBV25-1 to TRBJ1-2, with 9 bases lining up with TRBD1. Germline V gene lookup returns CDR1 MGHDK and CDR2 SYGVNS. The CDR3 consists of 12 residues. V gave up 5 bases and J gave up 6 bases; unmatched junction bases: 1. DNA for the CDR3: TGTGCCAGCAGTTGGACAGGGGATGGCTACACCTTC. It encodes CASSWTGDGYTF.

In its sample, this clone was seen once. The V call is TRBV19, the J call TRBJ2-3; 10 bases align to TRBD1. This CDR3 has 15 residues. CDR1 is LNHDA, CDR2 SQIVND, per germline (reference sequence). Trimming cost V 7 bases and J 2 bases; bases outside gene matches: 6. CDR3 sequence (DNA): TGTGCCAGTACCGGGACAGGGGCTTTCACAGATACGCAGTATTTT. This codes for CASTGTGAFTDTQYF.

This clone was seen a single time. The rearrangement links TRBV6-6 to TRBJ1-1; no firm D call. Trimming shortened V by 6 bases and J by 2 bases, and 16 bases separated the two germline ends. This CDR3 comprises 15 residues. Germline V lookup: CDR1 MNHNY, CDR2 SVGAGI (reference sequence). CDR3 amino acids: CASSHGWGGNTEAFF. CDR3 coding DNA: TGTGCCAGCAGCCACGGGTGGGGAGGAAACACTGAAGCTTTCTTT.